The 27 T cell receptor beta chains in this list originate from one sample, sequenced in a study of blood T cells in healthy people across ages. A second PCR of about 6 to 12 cycles used a sample-barcoded 5' primer and a J-beta primer mix. TCRdb fed the 5' RACE reads into MiXCR, producing one record per CDR3 protein. The sample lists about 730,000 distinct CDR3 sequences; roughly 45% were seen once. The sequenced material came from blood. These receptors came from a woman aged 60-70 years in good health.

Turning to this clonotype: The missing conserved phenylalanine or tryptophan at the end of this CDR3 makes a read error likely. The chain combines TRBV4-2 with TRBJ2-7; D may be TRBD1 or TRBD2 (5 bases each). The DNA end lines up better with TRBJ2-5; the J call may be wrong. The length of the CDR3 is 16 residues. In germline, CDR1 is LGHNA, CDR2 YNFKEQ. The CDR3 sequence: CASSQLTGTTGGTQYL. CDR3 in DNA: TGTGCCAGCAGCCAACTGACCGGGACCACTGGGGGGACCCAGTACTTA.

CDR3 nucleotide sequence: TGCAGCGTTGAAGTTTCCGGGGTAGATCAGCCCCAGCATTTT. This gives the protein CSVEVSGVDQPQHF. The chain has TRBV29-1 and TRBJ1-5; unclear D gene. The V gene's germline CDR1 is SQVTM and CDR2 ANQGSEA. This CDR3 contains 14 residues. V was trimmed by 1 base and J by 5 bases, leaving 12 bases between them. Based on the CDR3 plus reference TRBV29-1 and TRBJ1-5, the full variable domain is SAVISQKPSRDICQRGTSLTIQCQVDSQVTMMFWYRQQPGQSLTLIATANQGSEATYESGFVIDKFPISRPNLTFSTLTVSNMSPEDSSIYLCSVEVSGVDQPQHFGDGTRLSIL.

Concerning this clonotype itself: A much larger clone lies a single base off, so this may be a read error. The chain carries TRBV15 and TRBJ2-4; D is possibly TRBD1 (5 bases). The J call is uncertain, as TRBJ2-7 better fits the DNA end. Germline CDR1 and CDR2: LNHNV and YYDKDF (reference sequence). CDR3 length equals 14 residues. CDR3 residues: CATSRDLGPDEQYF. The CDR3 DNA is TGTGCCACCAGCAGAGATCTGGGGCCCGACGAGCAGTACTTC.

The J gene is TRBJ2-3, the V gene TRBV18; D is uncertain. V was shortened by 2 bases and J by 0 bases, with 6 bases between the two germline ends. CDR1 and CDR2 (germline): KGHSH, LQKENI. This CDR3 has 14 amino acids. CDR3 amino acids: CASSPEKSTDTQYF. CDR3 sequence (DNA): TGTGCCAGCTCACCAGAGAAAAGCACAGATACGCAGTATTTT.

The chain uses TRBV2 and TRBJ1-2, with D perhaps TRBD1 (5 bases). Germline CDR1 reads SNHLY; CDR2 reads FYNNEI. The CDR3 runs 14 residues. V dropped 2 bases and J dropped 1 base, with 8 bases sitting between them. CDR3 sequence (DNA): TGTGCCAGCAGTGAATCAGGGATTAACTATGGCTACACCTTC. Protein product: CASSESGINYGYTF.

This clonotype was observed many times. V is TRBV20-1 and J is TRBJ2-7, with D maybe TRBD1 (5 bases). Germline values: CDR1 DFQATT, CDR2 SNEGSKA (reference sequence). Trimming pared 0 bases from V and 7 bases from J, leaving 13 bases between. This CDR3 has 13 amino acids. CDR3 residues: CSARDQGAWEQYF. The CDR3 DNA sequence: TGCAGTGCTAGAGATCAGGGCGCCTGGGAGCAGTACTTC.

This clonotype was observed a few times. The V gene is TRBV21-1, the J gene TRBJ1-1; TRBD1, the table's D call, was not compared with the DNA. TRBV21-1 is reported as a pseudogene. This CDR3 has 14 residues. CDR3 DNA: TGCGCCAGAAAAGGTACAGGGTACGACACTGAAGCTTTCTTT. It specifies CARKGTGYDTEAFF.

The rearrangement uses TRBV6-2 or TRBV6-3 and TRBJ2-5, with D perhaps given as TRBD1 or TRBD2 (5 bases each). The V and J ends lost 7 bases and 11 bases respectively, with 20 bases between them. The CDR3 is made up of 13 amino acids. Germline CDR1 MNHEY, CDR2 SVGEGT. The CDR3 here is CASTTDGQGEQYF. As DNA, the CDR3 is TGTGCCAGCACCACGGACGGCCAAGGGGAGCAGTACTTC.

The gene calls are TRBV20-1 and TRBJ2-7; D not certain. Germline CDR1 reads DFQATT; CDR2 reads SNEGSKA (reference sequence). Trimming cost V 6 bases and J 1 base, with 10 bases left between them. The CDR3 is 12 amino acids. CDR3: CSAGMGSYEQYF. The CDR3 bases are TGCAGTGCCGGAATGGGGTCCTACGAGCAGTACTTC.

The J gene is TRBJ2-1, the V gene TRBV7-6; perhaps TRBD1 as D (5 bases). This CDR3 spans 14 amino acids. Looked up from germline, CDR1 is SGHVS and CDR2 is FNYEAQ. V dropped 2 bases and J dropped 4 bases, with 9 bases sitting between them. The CDR3: CASSLMDTYNEQFF. CDR3 DNA: TGTGCCAGCAGCTTAATGGACACGTACAATGAGCAGTTCTTC.

In this sample, this clonotype turned up a few times. V gene TRBV20-1 combines with J gene TRBJ2-3; D uncertain. Trimming cost V 3 bases and J 6 bases, with 7 bases left between them. CDR1 DFQATT and CDR2 SNEGSKA come from the germline V gene (reference sequence). CDR3 length equals 11 residues. The CDR3 DNA reads TGCAGTGCTAGGCGAATGGATACGCAGTATTTT. Translation gives CSARRMDTQYF.

This clonotype was counted a few times. The chain carries TRBV6-1 and TRBJ2-3; D gene unclear. The CDR3 has 16 amino acids. V shed 3 bases and J shed 0 bases, with 13 bases lying between them. The V gene's germline CDR1 is MNHNS and CDR2 SASEGT. CDR3 amino acids: CASSDWPVPSTDTQYF. In nucleotides, the CDR3 is TGTGCCAGCAGTGATTGGCCGGTACCTAGCACAGATACGCAGTATTTT.

A note on this clonotype: One end of the junction is discordant with germline, which a read error may explain. The rearrangement links TRBV5-1 to TRBJ2-7; no clear D gene. CDR1 and CDR2 from the germline V gene are SGHRS and YFSETQ. The CDR3 runs to 15 residues. Here the CDR3 reads CANSLARYTSYEQYF. The CDR3, as DNA: TGCGCCAACAGCTTGGCGCGCTACACCTCCTACGAGCAGTACTTC.

The sample holds a few counts of this clonotype. The chain recombines TRBV5-1 with TRBJ2-7; 9 bases align to TRBD2. V trimming: 7 bases; J trimming: 5 bases; junction bases outside the gene matches: 16. Germline V gene lookup returns CDR1 SGHRS and CDR2 YFSETQ. The CDR3 runs to 16 residues. The CDR3 region is CASCTAGTSRPDEQYF. CDR3 DNA: TGCGCCAGCTGCACCGCCGGGACTAGCCGACCCGACGAGCAGTACTTC.

The J gene is TRBJ2-7, the V gene TRBV27; 8 bases map to TRBD2. Trimming at V came to 0 bases and at J to 4 bases, leaving 14 bases not matched to a gene. The germline gives CDR1 MNHEY, CDR2 SMNVEV (reference sequence). The CDR3 is 18 residues long. The CDR3 reads CASSLSGGAGREVYEQYF. The CDR3 bases are TGTGCCAGCAGTTTATCGGGTGGTGCGGGGCGGGAGGTTTACGAGCAGTACTTC.

This rearrangement joins TRBV28 to TRBJ2-1; 9 nucleotides align to TRBD2. The V segment lost 6 bases and the J segment 9 bases; nucleotides outside the gene matches: 12. The CDR3 covers 15 residues. Per germline, CDR1 MDHEN and CDR2 SYDVKM. In nucleotides, the CDR3 is TGTGCCAGCAGCCCTCGACTAGCGGAAGGTGGTGAGCAGTTCTTC. This translates into CASSPRLAEGGEQFF. Drawing the rest from reference TRBV28 and TRBJ2-1, the complete variable domain is DVKVTQSSRYLVKRTGEKVFLECVQDMDHENMFWYRQDPGLGLRLIYFSYDVKMKEKGDIPEGYSVSREKKERFSLILESASTNQTSMYLCASSPRLAEGGEQFFGPGTRLTVL.

The chain is built from TRBV5-1 and TRBJ2-5, with D maybe TRBD2 (7 bases). Trimming stripped 3 bases from V and 4 bases from J, with 19 bases between. CDR3 length equals 16 residues. Looked up from germline, CDR1 is SGHRS and CDR2 is YFSETQ. CDR3 region: CASSSSHGGGTETQYF. In DNA form, the CDR3 reads TGCGCCAGCAGCTCCTCTCATGGGGGGGGCACAGAGACCCAGTACTTC.

A few counts support this clonotype. The rearrangement joins TRBV20-1 to TRBJ2-1; TRBD2 aligns across 7 bases. Trimming cost V 1 base and J 5 bases; bases outside gene matches: 8. The V gene's germline CDR1 is DFQATT and CDR2 SNEGSKA (reference sequence). The length of the CDR3 is 15 residues. The DNA of the CDR3 is TGCAGTGCTAGAGGTCTCGCGGGAGAGGACAATGAGCAGTTCTTC. Translation: CSARGLAGEDNEQFF.

This clonotype was seen ten or more times. The rearrangement uses TRBV7-2 and TRBJ2-7, with D possibly being TRBD2 (5 bases). The CDR3 contains 14 residues. CDR1 is SGHTA, CDR2 FQGNSA, per germline. The V and J ends lost 3 bases and 2 bases respectively, with 11 bases between them. CDR3 amino acids: CASSLSGGTYEQYF. In nucleotides, the CDR3 is TGTGCCAGCAGCTTGAGCGGAGGAACCTACGAGCAGTACTTC.

The chain carries TRBV11-2 and TRBJ1-2, with D unclear. The V gene's germline CDR1 is SGHAT and CDR2 FQNNGV. There are 12 residues in the CDR3. Trimming removed 5 bases from V and 5 bases from J, with 9 bases in between. The CDR3 loop is CASSRYEYGYTF. The DNA for the CDR3 is TGTGCCAGCAGCCGTTATGAATATGGCTACACCTTC.

Only a few counts were recorded for this clonotype. The CDR3 DNA reads as TGTGCCAGCAGCTTATCCCCAGGGAGCGGCTACACCTTC. The encoded protein is CASSLSPGSGYTF. This sequence joins TRBV11-3 and TRBJ1-2; weak D call: TRBD1 (5 bases). Germline values: CDR1 SGHNT, CDR2 YENEEA. The CDR3 is made up of 13 amino acids. Between the trimmed V and J ends, which lost 2 bases and 8 bases, there was a span of 12 bases.

This clonotype has just a few counts. The CDR3 sequence: CASSLGSGGGTDTQYF. CDR3 sequence (DNA): TGTGCCAGCAGCTTAGGTAGTGGGGGAGGCACAGATACGCAGTATTTT. The V call is TRBV7-6, the J call TRBJ2-3, with D perhaps being TRBD1 or TRBD2 (5 bases each). The ends were cut back, 1 base at V and 1 base at J, with 12 bases in the middle. CDR1 and CDR2 (germline): SGHVS, FNYEAQ. This CDR3 comprises 16 residues.

V usage is TRBV7-3 and J usage is TRBJ2-1; possible D gene TRBD1, 5 bases. Trimming removed 6 bases at V and 6 bases at J, with 15 bases between. Germline lookup yields CDR1 SGHTA and CDR2 FQGTGA. The CDR3 covers 14 residues. This CDR3 reads CASSAARQSNEQFF. In nucleotides, the CDR3 is TGTGCCAGCAGTGCGGCAAGACAGAGCAATGAGCAGTTCTTC.

The chain has TRBV7-9 and TRBJ2-5; the D call may be TRBD1 or TRBD2 (5 bases each). V lost 1 base to trimming and J lost 11 bases, with 23 bases between them. CDR1 and CDR2 from the germline V gene are SEHNR and FQNEAQ (reference sequence). CDR3 length equals 16 residues. The CDR3 coding sequence is TGTGCCAGCAGCTTAGAGGCTGTAGGGTCCTTCAGGGAGCAGTACTTC. This encodes CASSLEAVGSFREQYF.

The rearrangement joins TRBV20-1 to TRBJ2-7; the match to TRBD2 covers 12 bases. Germline trimming cut 3 bases from V and 3 bases from J; bases unmatched to any gene: 15. Germline CDR1 DFQATT, CDR2 SNEGSKA (reference sequence). This CDR3 has 18 amino acids. CDR3 nucleotide sequence: TGCAGTGCTAGCCCCATGACTAGCGGGAGACACCCCGGCTACGAGCAGTACTTC. Translation: CSASPMTSGRHPGYEQYF.

This clonotype was picked up a small number of times. CDR3 residues: CSALPSGEYNEQFF. CDR3 coding DNA: TGCAGTGCTCTACCCAGCGGGGAATACAATGAGCAGTTCTTC. V gene TRBV20-1 combines with J gene TRBJ2-1, with 7 nucleotides matching TRBD2. Germline V lookup: CDR1 DFQATT, CDR2 SNEGSKA (reference sequence). The CDR3 is made up of 14 amino acids. V was pared by 5 bases and J by 4 bases, with 8 bases of the junction left unmatched.

The rearrangement joins TRBV5-1 to TRBJ2-6; 8 bases match TRBD1. The V gene end was trimmed by 4 bases and the J gene end by 0 bases; junction bases not matched to a gene: 3. Germline V gene lookup returns CDR1 SGHRS and CDR2 YFSETQ. The length of the CDR3 is 16 residues. The CDR3 DNA is TGCGCCAGCAGCCCCGGACAGGGCTCTGGGGCCAACGTCCTGACTTTC. The encoded protein is CASSPGQGSGANVLTF.